This TCR beta chain stems from a study of graft-versus-host responses after intestinal transplantation. Study-level findings and limits: Within allografts, high graft-versus-host to host-versus-graft clonal ratios were seen among patients with graft-donor T cell macrochimerism.

TCRdb keeps only in-frame clones here, not all; method: immunoSEQ multiplex PCR. Of roughly 36,000 clones in the sample, roughly 96% were seen once. Germline V gene data show CDR1 as SQVTM and CDR2 as ANQGSEA. The CDR3 length is 17 residues. V lost 7 bases to trimming and J lost 1 base; unmatched junction nucleotides: 13. This clone has just one count. The antigen is undetermined. This clonotype was obtained from a human donor who was the organ donor for an intestinal transplant. The V gene is TRBV29-1, the J gene TRBJ2-3, with 11 bases that match TRBD2. Here the sequenced sample was unstimulated CD8+ T cells sorted from spleen or lymph node cells, taken before transplant. This CDR3 reads CSAIPPSGGTGTDTQYF. CDR3 coding DNA: TGCAGCGCCATTCCCCCTAGCGGGGGGACTGGCACAGATACGCAGTATTTT.